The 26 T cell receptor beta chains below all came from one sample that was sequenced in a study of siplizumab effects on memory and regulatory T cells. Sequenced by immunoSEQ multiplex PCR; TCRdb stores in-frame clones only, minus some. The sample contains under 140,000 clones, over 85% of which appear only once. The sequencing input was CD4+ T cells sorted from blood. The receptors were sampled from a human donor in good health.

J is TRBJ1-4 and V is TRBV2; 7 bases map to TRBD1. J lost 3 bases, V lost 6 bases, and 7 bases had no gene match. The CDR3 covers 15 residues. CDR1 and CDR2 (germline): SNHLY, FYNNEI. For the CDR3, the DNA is TGTGCCAGCAGAGGTGCAGGGACAGCTAATGAAAAACTGTTTTTT. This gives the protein CASRGAGTANEKLFF. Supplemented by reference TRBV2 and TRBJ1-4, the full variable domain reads EPEVTQTPSHQVTQMGQEVILRCVPISNHLYFYWYRQILGQKVEFLVSFYNNEISEKSEIFDDQFSVERPDGSNFTLKIRSTKLEDSAMYFCASRGAGTANEKLFFGSGTQLSVL.

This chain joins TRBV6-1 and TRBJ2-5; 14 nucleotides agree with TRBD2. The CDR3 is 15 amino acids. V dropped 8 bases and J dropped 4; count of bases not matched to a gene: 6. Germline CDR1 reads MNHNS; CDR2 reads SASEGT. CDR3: CASGPGTSGRETQYF. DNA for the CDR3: TGTGCCAGCGGGCCCGGGACTAGCGGGAGAGAGACCCAGTACTTC.

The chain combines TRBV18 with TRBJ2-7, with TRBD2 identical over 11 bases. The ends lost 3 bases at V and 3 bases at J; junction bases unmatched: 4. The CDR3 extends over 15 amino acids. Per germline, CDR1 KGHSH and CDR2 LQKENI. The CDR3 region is CASSPLAGGNYEQYF. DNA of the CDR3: TGTGCCAGCTCACCTCTAGCGGGGGGAAACTACGAGCAGTACTTC.

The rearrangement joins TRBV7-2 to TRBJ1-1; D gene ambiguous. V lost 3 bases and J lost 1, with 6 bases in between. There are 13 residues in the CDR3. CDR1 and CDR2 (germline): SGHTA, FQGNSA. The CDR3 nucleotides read TGTGCCAGCAGCTTCCAGGCGAACACTGAAGCTTTCTTT. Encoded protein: CASSFQANTEAFF.

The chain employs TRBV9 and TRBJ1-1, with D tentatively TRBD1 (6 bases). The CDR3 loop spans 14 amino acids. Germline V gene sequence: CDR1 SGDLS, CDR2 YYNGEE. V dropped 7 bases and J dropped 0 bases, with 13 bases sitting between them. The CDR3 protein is CASQEGGMNTEAFF. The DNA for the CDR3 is TGTGCCAGCCAGGAGGGGGGAATGAACACTGAAGCTTTCTTT.

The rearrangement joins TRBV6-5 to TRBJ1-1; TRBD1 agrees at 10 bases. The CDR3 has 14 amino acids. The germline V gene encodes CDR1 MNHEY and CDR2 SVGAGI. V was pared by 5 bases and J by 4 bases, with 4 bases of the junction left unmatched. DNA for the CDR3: TGTGCCAGCAGTGACAGGGGGCATAGCACTGAAGCTTTCTTT. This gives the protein CASSDRGHSTEAFF.

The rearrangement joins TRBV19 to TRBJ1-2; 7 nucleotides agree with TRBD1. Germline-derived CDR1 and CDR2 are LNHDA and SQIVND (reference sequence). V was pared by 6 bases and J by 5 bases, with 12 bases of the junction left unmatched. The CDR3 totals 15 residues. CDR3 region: CASRTFGTVDYGYTF. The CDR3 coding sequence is TGTGCCAGTAGGACCTTTGGGACAGTGGATTATGGCTACACCTTC.

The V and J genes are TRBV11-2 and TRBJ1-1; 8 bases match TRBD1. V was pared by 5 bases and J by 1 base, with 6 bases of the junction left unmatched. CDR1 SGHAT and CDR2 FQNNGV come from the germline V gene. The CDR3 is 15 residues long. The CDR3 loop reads CASSPAGTGNTEAFF. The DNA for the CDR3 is TGTGCCAGCAGCCCGGCCGGGACAGGGAACACTGAAGCTTTCTTT. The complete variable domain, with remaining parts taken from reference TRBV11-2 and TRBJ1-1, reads EAGVAQSPRYKIIEKRQSVAFWCNPISGHATLYWYQQILGQGPKLLIQFQNNGVVDDSQLPKDRFSAERLKGVDSTLKIQPAKLEDSAVYLCASSPAGTGNTEAFFGQGTRLTVV.

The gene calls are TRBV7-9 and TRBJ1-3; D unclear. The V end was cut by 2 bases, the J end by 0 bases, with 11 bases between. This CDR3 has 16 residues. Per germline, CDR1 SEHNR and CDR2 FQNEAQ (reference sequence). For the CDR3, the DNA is TGTGCCAGCAGCTTAAGGACTCTAAGCTCTGGAAACACCATATATTTT. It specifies CASSLRTLSSGNTIYF.

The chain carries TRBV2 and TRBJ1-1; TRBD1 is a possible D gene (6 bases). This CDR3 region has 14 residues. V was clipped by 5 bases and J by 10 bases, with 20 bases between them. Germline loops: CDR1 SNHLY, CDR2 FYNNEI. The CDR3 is CASSIMVEGDGAFF. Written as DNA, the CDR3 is TGTGCCAGCAGTATAATGGTAGAGGGGGACGGAGCTTTCTTT.

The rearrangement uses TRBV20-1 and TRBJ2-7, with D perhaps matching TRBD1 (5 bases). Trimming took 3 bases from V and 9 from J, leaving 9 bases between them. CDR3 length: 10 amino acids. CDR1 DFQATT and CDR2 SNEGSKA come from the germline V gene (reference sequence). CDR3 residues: CSARGLGQYF. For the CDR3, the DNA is TGCAGTGCTAGGGGGCTAGGGCAGTACTTC.

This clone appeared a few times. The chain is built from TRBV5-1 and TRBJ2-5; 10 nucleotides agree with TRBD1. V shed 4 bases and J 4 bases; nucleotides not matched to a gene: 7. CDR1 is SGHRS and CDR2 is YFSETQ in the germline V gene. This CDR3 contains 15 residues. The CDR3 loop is CASSPDRTGGETQYF. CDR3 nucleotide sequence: TGCGCCAGCAGCCCGGATCGGACAGGGGGAGAGACCCAGTACTTC.

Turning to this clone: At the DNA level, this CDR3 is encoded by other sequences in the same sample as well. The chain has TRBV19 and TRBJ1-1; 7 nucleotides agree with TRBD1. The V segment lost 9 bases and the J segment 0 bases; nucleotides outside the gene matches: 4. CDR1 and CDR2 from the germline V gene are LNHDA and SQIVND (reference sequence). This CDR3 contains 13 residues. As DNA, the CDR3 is TGTGCCAGCCAGGACAGGTTGAACACTGAAGCTTTCTTT. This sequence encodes CASQDRLNTEAFF.

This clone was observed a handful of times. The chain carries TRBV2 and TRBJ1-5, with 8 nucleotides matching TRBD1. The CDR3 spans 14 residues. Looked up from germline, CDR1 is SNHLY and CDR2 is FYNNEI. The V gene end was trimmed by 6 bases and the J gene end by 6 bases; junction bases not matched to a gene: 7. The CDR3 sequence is CASRGDRGSQPQHF. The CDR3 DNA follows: TGTGCCAGCAGGGGAGACAGGGGATCTCAGCCCCAGCATTTT. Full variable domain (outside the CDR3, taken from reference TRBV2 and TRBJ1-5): EPEVTQTPSHQVTQMGQEVILRCVPISNHLYFYWYRQILGQKVEFLVSFYNNEISEKSEIFDDQFSVERPDGSNFTLKIRSTKLEDSAMYFCASRGDRGSQPQHFGDGTRLSIL.

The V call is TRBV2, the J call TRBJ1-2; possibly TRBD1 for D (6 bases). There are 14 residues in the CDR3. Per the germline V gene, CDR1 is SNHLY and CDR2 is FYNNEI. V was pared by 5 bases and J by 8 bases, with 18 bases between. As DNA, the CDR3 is TGTGCCAGCAGTTCCGAGGGGGGCACCGGGGGCTACACCTTC. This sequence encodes CASSSEGGTGGYTF.

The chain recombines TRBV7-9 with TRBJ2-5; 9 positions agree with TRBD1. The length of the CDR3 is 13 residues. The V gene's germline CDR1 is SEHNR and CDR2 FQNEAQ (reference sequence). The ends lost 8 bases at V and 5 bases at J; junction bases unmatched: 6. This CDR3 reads CASLRGTGETQYF. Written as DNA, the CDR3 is TGTGCCAGCCTTCGCGGGACAGGGGAGACCCAGTACTTC.

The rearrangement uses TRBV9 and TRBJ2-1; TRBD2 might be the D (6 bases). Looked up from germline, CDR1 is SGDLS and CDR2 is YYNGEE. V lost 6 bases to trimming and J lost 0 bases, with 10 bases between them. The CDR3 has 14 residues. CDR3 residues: CASKAGSSYNEQFF. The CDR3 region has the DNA TGTGCCAGCAAGGCGGGGAGCTCCTACAATGAGCAGTTCTTC.

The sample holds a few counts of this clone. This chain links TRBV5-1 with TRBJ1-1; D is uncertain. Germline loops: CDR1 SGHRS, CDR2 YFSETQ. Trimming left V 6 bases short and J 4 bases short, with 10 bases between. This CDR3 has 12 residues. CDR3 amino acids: CASKGPGTEAFF. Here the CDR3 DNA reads TGCGCCAGCAAAGGGCCGGGCACTGAAGCTTTCTTT.

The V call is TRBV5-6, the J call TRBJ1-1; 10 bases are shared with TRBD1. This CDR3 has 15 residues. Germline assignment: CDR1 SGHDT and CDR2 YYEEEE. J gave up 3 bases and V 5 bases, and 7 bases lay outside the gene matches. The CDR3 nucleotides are TGTGCCAGCAGGCAAAGGGACAGGGGATACACTGAAGCTTTCTTT. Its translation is CASRQRDRGYTEAFF. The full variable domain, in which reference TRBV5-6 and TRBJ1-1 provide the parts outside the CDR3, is DAGVTQSPTHLIKTRGQQVTLRCSPKSGHDTVSWYQQALGQGPQFIFQYYEEEERQRGNFPDRFSGHQFPNYSSELNVNALLLGDSALYLCASRQRDRGYTEAFFGQGTRLTVV.

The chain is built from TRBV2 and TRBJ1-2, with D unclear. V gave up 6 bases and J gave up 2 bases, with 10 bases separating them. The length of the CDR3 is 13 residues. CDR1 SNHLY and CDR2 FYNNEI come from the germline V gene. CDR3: CASRTTGNYGYTF. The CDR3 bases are TGTGCCAGCAGGACTACGGGAAACTATGGCTACACCTTC.

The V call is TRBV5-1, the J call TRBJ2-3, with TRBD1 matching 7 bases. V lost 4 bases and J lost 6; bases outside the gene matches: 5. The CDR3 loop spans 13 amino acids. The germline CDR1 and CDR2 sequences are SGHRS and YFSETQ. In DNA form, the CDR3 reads TGCGCCAGCAGCGTGACAGGGTCGGATACGCAGTATTTT. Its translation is CASSVTGSDTQYF. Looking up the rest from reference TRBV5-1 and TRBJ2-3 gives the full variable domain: KAGVTQTPRYLIKTRGQQVTLSCSPISGHRSVSWYQQTPGQGLQFLFEYFSETQRNKGNFPGRFSGRQFSNSRSEMNVSTLELGDSALYLCASSVTGSDTQYFGPGTRLTVL.

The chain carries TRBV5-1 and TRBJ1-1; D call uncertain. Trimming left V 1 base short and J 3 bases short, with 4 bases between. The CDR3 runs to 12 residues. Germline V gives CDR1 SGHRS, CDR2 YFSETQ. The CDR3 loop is CASSLKDTEAFF. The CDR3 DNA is TGCGCCAGCAGCTTGAAGGACACTGAAGCTTTCTTT. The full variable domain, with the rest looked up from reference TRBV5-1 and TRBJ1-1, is KAGVTQTPRYLIKTRGQQVTLSCSPISGHRSVSWYQQTPGQGLQFLFEYFSETQRNKGNFPGRFSGRQFSNSRSEMNVSTLELGDSALYLCASSLKDTEAFFGQGTRLTVV.

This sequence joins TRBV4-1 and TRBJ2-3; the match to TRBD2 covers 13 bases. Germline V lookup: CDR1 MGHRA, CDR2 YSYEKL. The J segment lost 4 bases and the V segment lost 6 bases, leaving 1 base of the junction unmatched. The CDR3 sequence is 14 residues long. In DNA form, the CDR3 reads TGCGCCAGCAGGGGACTAGCGGGACCAGATACGCAGTATTTT. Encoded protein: CASRGLAGPDTQYF.

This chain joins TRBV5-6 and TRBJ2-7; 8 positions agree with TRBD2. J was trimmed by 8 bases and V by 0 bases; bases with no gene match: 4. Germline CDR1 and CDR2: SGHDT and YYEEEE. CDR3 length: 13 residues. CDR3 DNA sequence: TGTGCCAGCAGCTTGGCGGGGGGGCTCCAGCAGTACTTC. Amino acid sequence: CASSLAGGLQQYF.

CDR3 DNA: TGTGCCAGCAACCGGGGCTCCTACGAGCAGTACTTC. Its protein is CASNRGSYEQYF. The rearrangement joins TRBV25-1 to TRBJ2-7; possible D gene TRBD2, 5 bases. The CDR3 consists of 12 residues. V lost 7 bases and J 0 bases, leaving 7 bases between the germline ends. Germline V lookup: CDR1 MGHDK, CDR2 SYGVNS.

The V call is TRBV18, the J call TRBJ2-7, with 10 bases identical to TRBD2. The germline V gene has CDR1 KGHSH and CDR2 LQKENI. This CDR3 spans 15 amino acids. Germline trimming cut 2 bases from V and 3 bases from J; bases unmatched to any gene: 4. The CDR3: CASSPGTSENYEQYF. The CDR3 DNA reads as TGTGCCAGCTCACCAGGGACTAGCGAGAACTACGAGCAGTACTTC.